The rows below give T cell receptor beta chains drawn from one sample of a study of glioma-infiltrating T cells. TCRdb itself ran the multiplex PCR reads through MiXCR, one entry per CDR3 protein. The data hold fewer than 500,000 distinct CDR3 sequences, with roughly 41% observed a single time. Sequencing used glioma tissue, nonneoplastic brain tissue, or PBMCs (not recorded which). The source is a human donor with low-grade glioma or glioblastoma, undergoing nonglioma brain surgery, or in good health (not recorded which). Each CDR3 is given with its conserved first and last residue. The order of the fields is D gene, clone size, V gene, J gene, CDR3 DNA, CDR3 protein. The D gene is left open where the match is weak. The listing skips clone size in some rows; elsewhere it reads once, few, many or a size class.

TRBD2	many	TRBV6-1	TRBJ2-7	TGTGCCAGCAGCCCGGGACTAGCCTCCTACGAGCAGTACTTC	CASSPGLASYEQYF
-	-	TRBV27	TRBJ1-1	TGTGCCAGCAGTTTAGGACCCTGGGGGACTGAAACTTTCTTT	CASSLGPWGTETFF
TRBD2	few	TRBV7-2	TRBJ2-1	TGTGCCAGCAGCTTCCTGGCGGGAGCCCACCCCAATGAGCAGTTCTTC	CASSFLAGAHPNEQFF
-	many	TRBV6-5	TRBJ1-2	TGTGCCAGCAGTTACTCCAGGGGAACCAACTATGGCTACACCTTC	CASSYSRGTNYGYTF
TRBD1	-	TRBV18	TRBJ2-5	TGTGCCAGCTCAAGGACAGGGGGAGAAGAGACCCAGTACTTC	CASSRTGGEETQYF
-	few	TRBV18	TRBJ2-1	TGTGCCAGCTCACCACCGATCAGGGGCGACTACAATGAGCAGTTCTTC	CASSPPIRGDYNEQFF
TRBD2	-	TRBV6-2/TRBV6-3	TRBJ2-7	TGTGCCAGCAGATGTAGCGGGAGAGCCTACGAGCAGTACTTC	CASRCSGRAYEQYF
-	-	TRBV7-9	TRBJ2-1	TGTGCCAGCAGCACTTCGCTTGGAGTGAGCTCCTACAATGAGCAGTTCTTC	CASSTSLGVSSYNEQFF
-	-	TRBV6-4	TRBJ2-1	TGTGCCACCGGGCCACGGCAGGGAGCCTACAATGAGCAGTTCTTC	CATGPRQGAYNEQFF
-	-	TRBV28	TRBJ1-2	TGTGCCAGCAGTTCCCCGGTGGGGATTATGGGGAATGGCTACACCTTC	CASSSPVGIMGNGYTF
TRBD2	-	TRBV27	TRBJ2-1	TGTGCCAGCATTGGTCCCGGGAGGGACTCCTACGATGAGCAGTTCTTC	CASIGPGRDSYDEQFF
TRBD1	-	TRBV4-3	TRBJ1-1	TGCGCCAGCAGCCAAGAGCATTCAGGGGGCACTGAAGCTTTCTTT	CASSQEHSGGTEAFF
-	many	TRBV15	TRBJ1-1	TGTGTCGCCCGTCGGACGGCAAACACTGAAGCTTTCTTT	CVARRTANTEAFF
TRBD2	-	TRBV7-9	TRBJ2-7	TGTGCCAGCAGCCCCGGGGGGGCCCCCGAGCAGTACTTC	CASSPGGAPEQYF
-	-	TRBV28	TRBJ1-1	TGTGCCAGCAGTTTCCAGGGAAAAGCTTTCTTT	CASSFQGKAFF
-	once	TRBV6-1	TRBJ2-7	TGTGCCAGCAGTGAAGTGAGGACACCACACTACGAGCAGTACTTC	CASSEVRTPHYEQYF
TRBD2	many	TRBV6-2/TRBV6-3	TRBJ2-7	TGTGCCAGCAGTCGAATCTTGACTAGCGCCTACGAGCAGTACTTC	CASSRILTSAYEQYF
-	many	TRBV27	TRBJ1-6	TGTGCCAGCAGTACTCAGTCCCTCGGGTCACCCCTCCACTTT	CASSTQSLGSPLHF
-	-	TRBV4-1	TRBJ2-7	TGCGCCAGCAGCCCTACTCACGGACTGAACTACGAGCAGTACTTC	CASSPTHGLNYEQYF
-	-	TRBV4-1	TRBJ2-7	TGCGCCAGCAGCCAAGTTTGGGGAGCAAGCGAGCAGTACTTC	CASSQVWGASEQYF
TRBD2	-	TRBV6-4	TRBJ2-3	TGTGCCAGCAAACCGGGACTAGAGGCAGATACGCAGTATTTT	CASKPGLEADTQYF
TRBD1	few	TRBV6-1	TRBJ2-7	TGTGCCAGCAGTAGGGACAGGGGAAGTTACGAGCAGTACTTC	CASSRDRGSYEQYF
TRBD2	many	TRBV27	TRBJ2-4	TGTGCCAGCAGTCCTATACAAGCGGGGCCTCCTGGTTTAGGCAAAAACATTCAGTACTTC	CASSPIQAGPPGLGKNIQYF
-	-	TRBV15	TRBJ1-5	TGTGCCACCAGCAGATCGAAGGGGGATCAGCCCCAGCATTTT	CATSRSKGDQPQHF
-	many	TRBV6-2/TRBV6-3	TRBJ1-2	TGTGCCAGCAGCCCCACGGGAGCTAACTATGGCTACACCTTC	CASSPTGANYGYTF
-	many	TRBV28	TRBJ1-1	TGTGCCAGCAGTCCGGTTAGACCAGCTGAAGCTTTCTTT	CASSPVRPAEAFF
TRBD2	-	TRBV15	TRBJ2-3	TGTGCCACCAGCAGCCCCACCCAGGCTAGCGGGAGTCCCCACGCAGATACGCAGTATTTT	CATSSPTQASGSPHADTQYF
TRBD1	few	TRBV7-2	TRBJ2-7	TGTGCCAGCAGCACTAGGACAGGGGGCGAGCAGTACTTC	CASSTRTGGEQYF
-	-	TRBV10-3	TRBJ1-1	TGTGCCACCAGTCCCGGGGGGAACACTGAAGCTTTCTTT	CATSPGGNTEAFF
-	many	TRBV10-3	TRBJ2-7	TGTGCCATCAGTGACAGGGACTTCGAGCAGTACTTC	CAISDRDFEQYF
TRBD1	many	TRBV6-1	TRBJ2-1	TGTGCCAGCAGTACGGGACAGGGATACAATGAGCAGTTCTTC	CASSTGQGYNEQFF
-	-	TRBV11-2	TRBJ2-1	TGTGCCAGCAGCTTAAACAGGCCCCCGAGGCAGTTCTTC	CASSLNRPPRQFF
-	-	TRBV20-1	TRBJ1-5	TGCAGTGTCTCCGGGACAAACGATTATAGCAGTCAGCCCCAGCATTTT	CSVSGTNDYSSQPQHF
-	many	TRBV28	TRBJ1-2	TGTGCCAGCAGTGAGCGACAGGTGCCGGGCTACACCTTC	CASSERQVPGYTF